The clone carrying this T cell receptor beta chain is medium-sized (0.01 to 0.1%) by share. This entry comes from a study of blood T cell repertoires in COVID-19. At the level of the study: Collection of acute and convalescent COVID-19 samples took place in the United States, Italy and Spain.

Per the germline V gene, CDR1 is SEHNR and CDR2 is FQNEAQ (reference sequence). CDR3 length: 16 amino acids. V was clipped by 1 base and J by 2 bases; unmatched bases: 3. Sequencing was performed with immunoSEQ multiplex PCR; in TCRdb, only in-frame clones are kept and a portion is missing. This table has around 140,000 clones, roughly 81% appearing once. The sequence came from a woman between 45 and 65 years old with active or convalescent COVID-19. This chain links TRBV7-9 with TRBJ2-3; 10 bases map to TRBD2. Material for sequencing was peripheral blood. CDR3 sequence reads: CASSLGSGGFTDTQYF. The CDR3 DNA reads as TGTGCCAGCAGCTTAGGTAGCGGGGGGTTCACAGATACGCAGTATTTT.